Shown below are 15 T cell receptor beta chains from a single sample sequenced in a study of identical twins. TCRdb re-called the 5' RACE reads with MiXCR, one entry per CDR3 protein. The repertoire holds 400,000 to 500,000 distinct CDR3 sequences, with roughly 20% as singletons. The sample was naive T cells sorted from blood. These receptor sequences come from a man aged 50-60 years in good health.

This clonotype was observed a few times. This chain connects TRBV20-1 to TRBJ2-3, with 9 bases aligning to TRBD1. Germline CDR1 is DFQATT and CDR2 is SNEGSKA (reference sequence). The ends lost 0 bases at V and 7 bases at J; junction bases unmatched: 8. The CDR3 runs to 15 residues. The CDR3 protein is CSAREPGQGSNTQYF. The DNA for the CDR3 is TGCAGTGCTAGAGAACCGGGACAGGGCTCTAATACGCAGTATTTT.

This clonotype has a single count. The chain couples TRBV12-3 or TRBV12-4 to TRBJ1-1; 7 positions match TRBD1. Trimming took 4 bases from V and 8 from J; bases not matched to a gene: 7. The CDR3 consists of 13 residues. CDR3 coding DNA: TGTGCCAGCAGTTCACACCCGGGACAGGAAGCTTTCTTT. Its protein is CASSSHPGQEAFF.

The CDR3 bases are TGCAGTGCTAGTCAATCAGGGAGCTCCTACAATGAGCAGTTCTTC. Protein sequence: CSASQSGSSYNEQFF. The chain uses TRBV20-1 and TRBJ2-1; TRBD1 or TRBD2 may be the D gene (5 bases each). The CDR3 length is 15 residues. V lost 3 bases, J lost 0 bases, and 12 bases lay in between. In germline, CDR1 is DFQATT, CDR2 SNEGSKA (reference sequence).

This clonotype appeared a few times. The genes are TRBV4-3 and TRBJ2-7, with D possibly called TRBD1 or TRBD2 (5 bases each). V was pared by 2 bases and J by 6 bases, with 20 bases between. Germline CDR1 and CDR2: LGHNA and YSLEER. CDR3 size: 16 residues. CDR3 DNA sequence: TGCGCCAGCAGCCAATTTTTTTCCGGGACCCTGGGCGAGCAGTACTTC. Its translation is CASSQFFSGTLGEQYF.

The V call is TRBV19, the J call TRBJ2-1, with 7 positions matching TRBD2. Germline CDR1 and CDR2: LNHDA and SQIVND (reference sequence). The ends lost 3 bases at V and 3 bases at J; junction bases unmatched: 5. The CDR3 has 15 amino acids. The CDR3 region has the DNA TGTGCCAGTAGTATTGGGGCGGGAGTCTACAATGAGCAGTTCTTC. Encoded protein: CASSIGAGVYNEQFF.

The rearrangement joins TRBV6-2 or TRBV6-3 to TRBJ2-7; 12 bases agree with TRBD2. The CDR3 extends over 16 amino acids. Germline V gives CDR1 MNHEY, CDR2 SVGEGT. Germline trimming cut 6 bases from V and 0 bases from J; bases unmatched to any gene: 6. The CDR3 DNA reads TGTGCCAGCAGGCCACTAGCGGGAGGCCCCTCCTACGAGCAGTACTTC. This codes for CASRPLAGGPSYEQYF.

CDR3 sequence reads: CASGIGKYEQYF. The CDR3 DNA follows: TGTGCCAGCGGCATAGGGAAGTACGAGCAGTACTTC. This chain links TRBV28 with TRBJ2-7; unclear D gene. V lost 8 bases and J 4 bases, leaving 12 bases between the germline ends. The CDR3 runs to 12 residues. Germline CDR1 reads MDHEN; CDR2 reads SYDVKM.

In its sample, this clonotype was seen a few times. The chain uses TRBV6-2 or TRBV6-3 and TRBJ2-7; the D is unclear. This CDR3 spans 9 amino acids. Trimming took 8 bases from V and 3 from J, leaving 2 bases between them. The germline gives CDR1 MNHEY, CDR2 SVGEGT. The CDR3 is CASGYEQYF. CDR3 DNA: TGTGCCAGCGGCTACGAGCAGTACTTC.

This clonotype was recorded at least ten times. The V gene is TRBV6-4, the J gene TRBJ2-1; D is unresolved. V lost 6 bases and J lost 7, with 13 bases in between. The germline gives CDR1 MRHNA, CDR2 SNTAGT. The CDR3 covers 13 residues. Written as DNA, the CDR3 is TGTGCCAGCAGCGATCTCCCGAGTAATGAGCAGTTCTTC. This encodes CASSDLPSNEQFF.

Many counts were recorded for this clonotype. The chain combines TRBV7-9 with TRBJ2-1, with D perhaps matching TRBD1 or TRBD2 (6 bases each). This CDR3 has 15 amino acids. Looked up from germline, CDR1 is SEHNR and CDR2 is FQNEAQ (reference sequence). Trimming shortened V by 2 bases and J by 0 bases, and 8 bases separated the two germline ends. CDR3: CASSLRGASYNEQFF. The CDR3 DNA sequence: TGTGCCAGCAGCTTAAGGGGGGCCTCCTACAATGAGCAGTTCTTC. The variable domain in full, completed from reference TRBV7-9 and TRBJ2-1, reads DTGVSQNPRHKITKRGQNVTFRCDPISEHNRLYWYRQTLGQGPEFLTYFQNEAQLEKSRLLSDRFSAERPKGSFSTLEIQRTEQGDSAMYLCASSLRGASYNEQFFGPGTRLTVL.

The CDR3 reads CASSFRDPRVGNEQFF. The DNA for the CDR3 is TGTGCCAGCAGCTTCCGCGATCCTAGGGTTGGCAATGAGCAGTTCTTC. This rearrangement joins TRBV7-9 to TRBJ2-1; D is undetermined. Trimming cost V 3 bases and J 6 bases, with 18 bases left between them. Germline V CDR1 and CDR2: SEHNR, FQNEAQ (reference sequence). The CDR3 is made up of 16 amino acids. Filled out from reference TRBV7-9 and TRBJ2-1, the complete variable domain reads DTGVSQNPRHKITKRGQNVTFRCDPISEHNRLYWYRQTLGQGPEFLTYFQNEAQLEKSRLLSDRFSAERPKGSFSTLEIQRTEQGDSAMYLCASSFRDPRVGNEQFFGPGTRLTVL.

The chain's CDR3 is CASSTITSGGASNEQFF. CDR3 DNA: TGCGCCAGCTCCACCATCACTAGCGGGGGGGCAAGCAATGAGCAGTTCTTC. V usage is TRBV5-1 and J usage is TRBJ2-1; 13 bases fit TRBD2. CDR1 is SGHRS, CDR2 YFSETQ, per germline. The trim removed 7 bases at V and 6 bases at J, leaving 13 bases unmatched. The CDR3 is 17 residues long.

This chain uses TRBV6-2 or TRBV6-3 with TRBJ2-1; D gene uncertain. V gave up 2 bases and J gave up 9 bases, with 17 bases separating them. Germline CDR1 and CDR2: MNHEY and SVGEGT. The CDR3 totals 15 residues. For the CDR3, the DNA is TGTGCCAGCAGTTACAGCCCTCCGGGTGTCGGTGAGCAGTTCTTC. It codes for CASSYSPPGVGEQFF.

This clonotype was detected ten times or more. The CDR3 coding sequence is TGTGCCAGCAGCTTAGCCTCTGACTCCGGACAGGCCGGGGAGTTCTTC. Protein: CASSLASDSGQAGEFF. The chain employs TRBV7-2 and TRBJ2-1; 7 nucleotides line up with TRBD1. Germline-derived CDR1 and CDR2 are SGHTA and FQGNSA. V shed 0 bases and J 14 bases; nucleotides not matched to a gene: 16. There are 16 residues in the CDR3.

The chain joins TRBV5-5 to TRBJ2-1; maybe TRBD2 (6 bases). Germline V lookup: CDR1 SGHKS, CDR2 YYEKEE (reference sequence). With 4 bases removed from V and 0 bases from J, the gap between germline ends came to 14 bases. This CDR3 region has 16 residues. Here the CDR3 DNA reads TGTGCCAGCAGCCGGGTGGGGGGAGGCTCCTACAATGAGCAGTTCTTC. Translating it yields CASSRVGGGSYNEQFF.